This TCR beta chain was sequenced during a study of blood T cell repertoires in COVID-19. Study in general: The cDNA or gDNA used as material had been derived from T cells, B-cell-depleted T cells, or PBMCs.

The study recruited people aged about 18 to 89 years across around 24 US areas. Clinical histories supplied by participants themselves formed the basis of cohort assignment. The germline V gene encodes CDR1 MDHEN and CDR2 SYDVKM. Deletions cut 3 bases from V and 2 bases from J, with 10 bases between. This CDR3 region has 14 residues. Sequencing used immunoSEQ multiplex PCR; TCRdb keeps in-frame clones, though not all of them. This sample has approximately 270,000 clones, with 65% to 90% found just once. Sequencing used PBMCs or T cells enriched from blood (not recorded which). The TCR originated in a man in his forties or fifties who had recovered from COVID-19. The genes are TRBV28 and TRBJ1-2; D is perhaps TRBD1 (6 bases). DNA of the CDR3: TGTGCCAGCAGTTTGGACAGTAGGAACTATGGCTACACCTTC. Protein: CASSLDSRNYGYTF.